The 30 T cell receptor beta chains below come from one sample, sequenced in a study of identifying expanded T cells in peripheral blood. Only in-frame clones appear in the TCRdb table, and some are missing; sequencing was by immunoSEQ multiplex PCR. The table includes about 81,000 clones, 84% detected once. What was sequenced was blood. Receptors were obtained from a person aged 18-69 years in good health.

The V gene is TRBV20-1, the J gene TRBJ2-3; D is unclear. Germline assignment: CDR1 DFQATT and CDR2 SNEGSKA (reference sequence). Trimming cost V 3 bases and J 11 bases, with 9 bases left between them. This CDR3 is built from 10 residues. The CDR3 sequence: CSARWGKQYF. The CDR3 region has the DNA TGCAGTGCTAGGTGGGGAAAGCAGTATTTT.

In this sample, this clone turned up a few times. The chain combines TRBV4-2 with TRBJ2-1; D is possibly TRBD2 (6 bases). This CDR3 has 17 amino acids. Trimming stripped 1 base from V and 2 bases from J, with 15 bases between. From germline, CDR1 is LGHNA and CDR2 YNFKEQ. Here the CDR3 reads CASSQAQGGGAYNEQFF. In nucleotides, the CDR3 is TGTGCCAGCAGCCAAGCCCAAGGAGGAGGGGCCTACAATGAGCAGTTCTTC.

Only one count was recorded for this clone. This chain joins TRBV9 and TRBJ2-2; 14 nucleotides agree with TRBD2. Germline-derived CDR1 and CDR2 are SGDLS and YYNGEE. This CDR3 spans 21 amino acids. The junction had 14 bases not matched to a gene; V was cut back by 0 bases and J by 4 bases. CDR3 amino acids: CASSVDPIRPGTSGSTGELFF. Written as DNA, the CDR3 is TGTGCCAGCAGCGTAGACCCGATCCGACCCGGGACTAGCGGGAGCACCGGGGAGCTGTTTTTT.

The rearrangement uses TRBV27 and TRBJ2-7, with 7 bases matching TRBD2. CDR3 length: 15 amino acids. Per germline, CDR1 MNHEY and CDR2 SMNVEV (reference sequence). The ends lost 5 bases at V and 3 bases at J; junction bases unmatched: 10. The CDR3 is CASSTLLADFYEQYF. For the CDR3, the DNA is TGTGCCAGCAGTACCCTCCTAGCGGACTTCTACGAGCAGTACTTC.

The chain recombines TRBV5-8 with TRBJ2-5; 9 bases line up with TRBD2. The CDR3 is 16 amino acids. V lost 0 bases to trimming and J lost 5 bases; unmatched junction nucleotides: 8. CDR1 is SGHTS and CDR2 is YDEGEE in the germline V gene. The chain's CDR3 is CASSLGQGTSGETQYF. The CDR3 DNA sequence: TGTGCCAGCAGCTTGGGACAGGGAACTAGCGGGGAGACCCAGTACTTC.

This clone was found a few times. J is TRBJ2-7 and V is TRBV11-2; TRBD2 agrees at 10 bases. The V gene end was trimmed by 1 base and the J gene end by 5 bases; junction bases not matched to a gene: 8. CDR3 length: 16 amino acids. Germline V gives CDR1 SGHAT, CDR2 FQNNGV. CDR3 DNA sequence: TGTGCCAGCAGCTTAGTCGGACTAGCGGCGACCCACGAGCAGTACTTC. As protein: CASSLVGLAATHEQYF. Based on the CDR3 plus reference TRBV11-2 and TRBJ2-7, the full variable domain is EAGVAQSPRYKIIEKRQSVAFWCNPISGHATLYWYQQILGQGPKLLIQFQNNGVVDDSQLPKDRFSAERLKGVDSTLKIQPAKLEDSAVYLCASSLVGLAATHEQYFGPGTRLTVT.

J is TRBJ1-1 and V is TRBV19; D gene unclear. Per the germline V gene, CDR1 is LNHDA and CDR2 is SQIVND (reference sequence). V was clipped by 4 bases and J by 6 bases, with 21 bases between them. The CDR3 consists of 16 residues. CDR3 sequence reads: CASSTQLRGLWAEAFF. CDR3 coding DNA: TGTGCCAGTAGTACCCAATTGAGAGGGCTGTGGGCTGAAGCTTTCTTT.

The chain combines TRBV10-3 with TRBJ2-7; no clear D gene. V was pared by 4 bases and J by 3 bases, with 10 bases between. Germline values: CDR1 ENHRY, CDR2 SYGVKD. This CDR3 contains 13 residues. CDR3 amino acids: CAISATMDYEQYF. CDR3 coding DNA: TGTGCCATCAGTGCAACGATGGACTACGAGCAGTACTTC.

This chain uses TRBV7-9 with TRBJ2-1; TRBD2 aligns across 12 bases. Unmatched junction bases numbered 7, after V lost 5 bases and J lost 8 bases. The germline gives CDR1 SEHNR, CDR2 FQNEAQ (reference sequence). This CDR3 comprises 15 residues. DNA of the CDR3: TGTGCCAGCAGCCCCGAGCTAGCGGGAGGGGATGAGCAGTTCTTC. Translation gives CASSPELAGGDEQFF. The variable domain in full, with the rest retrieved from reference TRBV7-9 and TRBJ2-1, is DTGVSQNPRHKITKRGQNVTFRCDPISEHNRLYWYRQTLGQGPEFLTYFQNEAQLEKSRLLSDRFSAERPKGSFSTLEIQRTEQGDSAMYLCASSPELAGGDEQFFGPGTRLTVL.

CDR3 sequence (DNA): TGTGCCAGCAGAAGACTGGTTAGGGAAAAACTGTTTTTT. The encoded protein is CASRRLVREKLFF. J is TRBJ1-4 and V is TRBV7-3; D remains ambiguous. CDR1 and CDR2 (germline): SGHTA, FQGTGA. Trimming removed 6 bases at V and 8 bases at J, with 13 bases between. The CDR3 has 13 amino acids.

This rearrangement joins TRBV28 to TRBJ1-2; D is perhaps TRBD1 (5 bases). CDR1 is MDHEN and CDR2 is SYDVKM in the germline V gene. V shed 7 bases and J shed 3 bases, with 21 bases lying between them. There are 16 residues in the CDR3. Here the CDR3 DNA reads TGTGCCAGCACCCCATTGCCAGGGTTATCCGACTATGGCTACACCTTC. It encodes CASTPLPGLSDYGYTF.

V and J are TRBV6-1 and TRBJ2-3, with D maybe TRBD1 (6 bases). Trimming pared 1 base from V and 4 bases from J, leaving 9 bases between. The CDR3 has 14 amino acids. Germline V gene sequence: CDR1 MNHNS, CDR2 SASEGT. The CDR3 DNA follows: TGTGCCAGCAGTGAAGGCAGGGGCCCAGATACGCAGTATTTT. This translates into CASSEGRGPDTQYF.

The gene calls are TRBV9 and TRBJ1-3; D not certain. CDR1 is SGDLS, CDR2 YYNGEE, per germline. CDR3 length equals 13 residues. The ends were cut back, 6 bases at V and 4 bases at J, with 11 bases in the middle. CDR3 coding DNA: TGTGCCAGCACCGCCTTGGAAGGAAACACCATATATTTT. Translating it yields CASTALEGNTIYF.

The chain has TRBV7-2 and TRBJ1-1; 8 bases align to TRBD1. Germline CDR1 and CDR2: SGHTA and FQGNSA. After removal of 2 bases from V and 2 bases from J, the junction contained 10 bases not matched to a gene. CDR3 size: 17 residues. The chain's CDR3 is CASSLYGTGVLNTEAFF. The CDR3 nucleotides read TGTGCCAGCAGCTTATATGGGACAGGAGTTCTCAACACTGAAGCTTTCTTT. Full variable domain (outside the CDR3, taken from reference TRBV7-2 and TRBJ1-1): GAGVSQSPSNKVTEKGKDVELRCDPISGHTALYWYRQSLGQGLEFLIYFQGNSAPDKSGLPSDRFSAERTGGSVSTLTIQRTQQEDSAVYLCASSLYGTGVLNTEAFFGQGTRLTVV.

CDR3 in DNA: TGTGCCAGCAGCTTGGAGCGGGGCGCGGACTACGAGCAGTACTTC. Its translation: CASSLERGADYEQYF. V is TRBV5-6 and J is TRBJ2-7; TRBD2 agrees at 7 bases. Per the germline V gene, CDR1 is SGHDT and CDR2 is YYEEEE. Unmatched junction bases numbered 6, after V lost 0 bases and J lost 3 bases. The CDR3 is 15 amino acids.

This rearrangement joins TRBV29-1 to TRBJ2-3, with 13 bases aligning to TRBD2. Germline CDR1 and CDR2: SQVTM and ANQGSEA. Trimming at V came to 6 bases and at J to 8 bases, leaving 5 bases not matched to a gene. The CDR3 runs to 13 residues. The CDR3 spells CSVGLAGDGTQYF. Here the CDR3 DNA reads TGCAGCGTCGGACTAGCGGGAGATGGTACGCAGTATTTT.

V gene TRBV5-1 combines with J gene TRBJ2-1; 9 nucleotides match TRBD1. The germline gives CDR1 SGHRS, CDR2 YFSETQ. Trimming removed 4 bases from V and 6 bases from J; junction bases left unmatched: 8. The CDR3 is 15 amino acids. The CDR3 DNA follows: TGCGCCAGCAGCCTCAGGACAGGGGATGGCAATGAGCAGTTCTTC. It encodes CASSLRTGDGNEQFF.

The V call is TRBV25-1, the J call TRBJ1-4, with TRBD1 matching 10 bases. The CDR3 totals 15 residues. Trimming removed 3 bases from V and 14 bases from J; junction bases left unmatched: 12. CDR1 is MGHDK, CDR2 SYGVNS, per germline. In DNA, the CDR3 is TGTGCCAGCAGTGACCCGACAGGGGGCAAGAGGTTGCTGTTTTTT. Its protein product is CASSDPTGGKRLLFF.

The CDR3 loop is CASSRQGAGYGYTF. Here the CDR3 DNA reads TGTGCCAGCAGCCGACAGGGGGCCGGCTATGGCTACACCTTC. This chain joins TRBV7-9 and TRBJ1-2; TRBD1 matches at 10 bases. The V and J ends lost 5 bases and 4 bases, in that order; junction bases with no gene match: 4. The length of the CDR3 is 14 residues. Germline V lookup: CDR1 SEHNR, CDR2 FQNEAQ (reference sequence).

This rearrangement joins TRBV7-2 to TRBJ1-2, with TRBD1 identical over 7 bases. V dropped 5 bases and J dropped 8; count of bases not matched to a gene: 8. CDR3 length: 13 amino acids. The germline gives CDR1 SGHTA, CDR2 FQGNSA. Here the CDR3 DNA reads TGTGCCAGCAGCACCACAGGGGTAATAGGCTACACCTTC. Residues: CASSTTGVIGYTF.

This clone was picked up a small number of times. This rearrangement joins TRBV6-5 to TRBJ2-7, with D tentatively TRBD2 (5 bases). The CDR3 sequence is 14 residues long. The germline V gene encodes CDR1 MNHEY and CDR2 SVGAGI. The V and J ends lost 0 bases and 2 bases respectively, with 8 bases between them. The CDR3 sequence is CASSYSSDTYEQYF. The CDR3 nucleotides are TGTGCCAGCAGTTACTCTAGCGATACCTACGAGCAGTACTTC.

This chain connects TRBV9 to TRBJ2-1; 12 bases agree with TRBD2. The V and J ends lost 0 bases and 10 bases, in that order; junction bases with no gene match: 5. The length of the CDR3 is 15 residues. Germline CDR1 and CDR2: SGDLS and YYNGEE. As DNA, the CDR3 is TGTGCCAGCAGCGTAGGACTAGCGGGGGCGGAGGAGCAGTTCTTC. It encodes CASSVGLAGAEEQFF. The whole variable domain, filled in from reference TRBV9 and TRBJ2-1, reads DSGVTQTPKHLITATGQRVTLRCSPRSGDLSVYWYQQSLDQGLQFLIQYYNGEERAKGNILERFSAQQFPDLHSELNLSSLELGDSALYFCASSVGLAGAEEQFFGPGTRLTVL.

This sequence joins TRBV19 and TRBJ2-2; D is uncertain. Germline CDR1 is LNHDA and CDR2 is SQIVND (reference sequence). This CDR3 is built from 14 residues. The V end was cut by 3 bases, the J end by 7 bases, with 12 bases between. The CDR3 region is CASSIRRFGGELFF. The CDR3 DNA reads as TGTGCCAGTAGTATCCGCAGGTTCGGCGGGGAGCTGTTTTTT.

The V gene is TRBV4-2, the J gene TRBJ1-1, with 9 bases lining up with TRBD1. Trimming cost V 3 bases and J 0 bases; bases outside gene matches: 14. Germline loops: CDR1 LGHNA, CDR2 YNFKEQ. The CDR3 sequence is 19 residues long. CDR3 in amino acids: CASSQTLRQGGDLNTEAFF. The DNA for the CDR3 is TGTGCCAGCAGCCAGACCCTTAGACAGGGGGGGGATTTGAACACTGAAGCTTTCTTT.

The table lists this clone with a few counts. The chain has TRBV28 and TRBJ1-1; D possibly corresponds to TRBD1 (5 bases). Trimming cost V 0 bases and J 2 bases, with 10 bases left between them. The CDR3 runs 15 residues. Germline CDR1 and CDR2: MDHEN and SYDVKM. The CDR3, as DNA: TGTGCCAGCAGTTTATGGAGGGGTATTAACACTGAAGCTTTCTTT. Translating gives CASSLWRGINTEAFF.

The genes are TRBV5-1 and TRBJ2-2; D tentatively fits TRBD1 or TRBD2 (5 bases each). V was cut by 1 base and J by 0 bases, with 13 bases left in between. CDR1 and CDR2 (germline): SGHRS, YFSETQ. The CDR3 is 17 residues long. The CDR3 protein is CASSLSYGAANTGELFF. CDR3 coding DNA: TGCGCCAGCAGCTTGTCTTACGGGGCCGCGAACACCGGGGAGCTGTTTTTT. Based on the CDR3 plus reference TRBV5-1 and TRBJ2-2, the full variable domain is KAGVTQTPRYLIKTRGQQVTLSCSPISGHRSVSWYQQTPGQGLQFLFEYFSETQRNKGNFPGRFSGRQFSNSRSEMNVSTLELGDSALYLCASSLSYGAANTGELFFGEGSRLTVL.

V and J are TRBV6-5 and TRBJ2-1; TRBD1 might be the D (5 bases). The germline V gene encodes CDR1 MNHEY and CDR2 SVGAGI. The length of the CDR3 is 15 residues. V lost 2 bases to trimming and J lost 1 base, with 9 bases between them. This CDR3 is CASSYNQGSYNEQFF. In DNA, the CDR3 is TGTGCCAGCAGTTACAATCAGGGTTCCTACAATGAGCAGTTCTTC.

The V and J genes are TRBV19 and TRBJ1-1; 8 nucleotides agree with TRBD1. There are 21 residues in the CDR3. Germline lookup yields CDR1 LNHDA and CDR2 SQIVND (reference sequence). J was trimmed by 5 bases and V by 5 bases; bases with no gene match: 28. This CDR3 is CASSGQGNLPTLPIKPTEAFF. CDR3 nucleotides: TGTGCCAGTAGTGGACAGGGCAACTTACCCACCCTACCCATAAAGCCGACTGAAGCTTTCTTT.

CDR3 loop: CASILSPGAVEDTQYF. CDR3 nucleotide sequence: TGTGCCAGCATCCTTTCTCCGGGCGCCGTTGAGGATACGCAGTATTTT. The chain links TRBV25-1 to TRBJ2-3; D gene ambiguous. The ends were cut back, 7 bases at V and 6 bases at J, with 23 bases in the middle. CDR1 is MGHDK, CDR2 SYGVNS, per germline. The CDR3 is made up of 16 amino acids.

This clone showed up just once. The V gene is TRBV28, the J gene TRBJ2-2; TRBD2 matches 12 bases. This CDR3 contains 19 residues. V lost 5 bases to trimming and J lost 11 bases; unmatched junction nucleotides: 21. CDR1 MDHEN and CDR2 SYDVKM come from the germline V gene. CDR3 DNA: TGTGCCAGCAGTACGCCGACTAGCGGGAGCTATGATTTGAGCGCTGAGCTGTTTTTT. This sequence encodes CASSTPTSGSYDLSAELFF. Full variable domain (rest looked up from reference TRBV28 and TRBJ2-2): DVKVTQSSRYLVKRTGEKVFLECVQDMDHENMFWYRQDPGLGLRLIYFSYDVKMKEKGDIPEGYSVSREKKERFSLILESASTNQTSMYLCASSTPTSGSYDLSAELFFGEGSRLTVL.